Following are 3 T cell receptor beta chains from one sample sequenced in a study of HIV-infected children after antiretroviral therapy interruption. Treatment indicated: PENTA 11 planned treatment interruption arm or continuous ART arm. RNA-based 3' RACE libraries used unique molecular identifiers. TCRdb passed the 3' RACE reads through MiXCR, listing each CDR3 protein once. The sample includes about 40,000 distinct CDR3 sequences, approximately 7% of them seen just once. The sample here was CD45RA+ CD4+ T cells from PBMCs, pooled from several time points, taken from a donor given antiretroviral therapy, either interrupted or continuous. Indicated subset: naive CD4+ CD45RA+ CD45RO- T cells. These receptors came from a pool of human donors with HIV.

This clonotype was observed many times. This chain joins TRBV12-3 or TRBV12-4 and TRBJ2-2; perhaps TRBD1 as D (6 bases). The CDR3 length is 15 residues. V was pared by 3 bases and J by 4 bases, with 12 bases between. The CDR3 is CASSLGHGPTGELFF. As DNA, the CDR3 is TGTGCCAGCAGTTTGGGACACGGACCCACCGGGGAGCTGTTTTTT.

J is TRBJ2-7 and V is TRBV24-1; TRBD1 aligns across 7 bases. V dropped 3 bases and J dropped 2; count of bases not matched to a gene: 3. The CDR3 spans 14 residues. The germline V gene has CDR1 KGHDR and CDR2 SFDVKD. The CDR3 DNA follows: TGTGCCACCAGTGATCCTGGGACAGCCTACGAGCAGTACTTC. Its protein product is CATSDPGTAYEQYF.

This chain links TRBV4-1 with TRBJ2-1; 13 nucleotides line up with TRBD2. CDR1 and CDR2 from the germline V gene are MGHRA and YSYEKL. Trimming removed 0 bases from V and 0 bases from J; junction bases left unmatched: 11. There are 21 residues in the CDR3. The CDR3 DNA follows: TGCGCCAGCAGCCAAGAGGGGGCGGGGACTAGCGGGGCAGTCTCCTACAATGAGCAGTTCTTC. It yields the protein CASSQEGAGTSGAVSYNEQFF.